Presented here are 25 T cell receptor beta chains from one specimen sequenced in a study of T-cell reconstitution after alpha-beta-depleted transplantation in children. During its preparation, the TCRbeta library received unique molecular identifiers. Via MiXCR, TCRdb re-called the PCR reads, giving one row per CDR3 protein. The sample lists around 340,000 distinct CDR3 sequences, 13% occurring once. The sequencing used PBMCs, collected from the stem cell graft. The receptors originated from a human donor who donated a stem cell graft to a child with Fanconi anemia.

The V gene is TRBV12-3 or TRBV12-4, the J gene TRBJ2-1, with 7 bases aligning to TRBD2. The CDR3 covers 13 residues. V lost 3 bases and J lost 8; bases outside the gene matches: 4. The CDR3, as DNA: TGTGCCAGCAGTTTCGGGGGGTGGGATGAGCAGTTCTTC. Its translation is CASSFGGWDEQFF.

There are many counts of this clonotype. V is TRBV20-1 and J is TRBJ2-3, with 9 bases identical to TRBD1. With 4 bases clipped from V and 1 base from J, the junction kept 3 bases outside the gene matches. The CDR3 has 14 residues. CDR1 is DFQATT and CDR2 is SNEGSKA in the germline V gene (reference sequence). CDR3 DNA: TGCAGTGCTAACACAGGGGGCGGCACAGATACGCAGTATTTT. Translating gives CSANTGGGTDTQYF.

This chain links TRBV2 with TRBJ1-1; 11 bases fit TRBD1. CDR1 and CDR2 (germline): SNHLY, FYNNEI. This CDR3 has 14 amino acids. V lost 6 bases, J lost 6 bases, and 6 bases stayed unmatched. In DNA, the CDR3 is TGTGCCAGCAGCGGACAGGGGGCGGGAGCTGAAGCTTTCTTT. Translation: CASSGQGAGAEAFF. The whole variable domain, remainder taken from reference TRBV2 and TRBJ1-1, is EPEVTQTPSHQVTQMGQEVILRCVPISNHLYFYWYRQILGQKVEFLVSFYNNEISEKSEIFDDQFSVERPDGSNFTLKIRSTKLEDSAMYFCASSGQGAGAEAFFGQGTRLTVV.

This clonotype was recorded a few times. The gene calls are TRBV12-3 or TRBV12-4 and TRBJ2-3; possibly TRBD2 for D (6 bases). The V gene lost 5 bases and the J gene lost 2 bases, with 17 bases spanning the gap. CDR3 length: 16 amino acids. CDR3 residues: CASSRDFGTLTDTQYF. In DNA, the CDR3 is TGTGCCAGCAGTCGGGACTTTGGAACGCTCACAGATACGCAGTATTTT.

This clonotype has only a few counts. The chain joins TRBV7-6 to TRBJ1-3; D not resolved. CDR1 is SGHVS, CDR2 FNYEAQ, per germline. CDR3 length: 17 amino acids. V was cut by 5 bases and J by 0 bases, with 17 bases left in between. CDR3: CASSLSATTPSGNTIYF. CDR3 nucleotide sequence: TGTGCCAGCAGCCTGTCCGCGACAACTCCCTCTGGAAACACCATATATTTT.

The chain employs TRBV5-1 and TRBJ2-2; 7 nucleotides match TRBD1. This CDR3 has 15 amino acids. The germline gives CDR1 SGHRS, CDR2 YFSETQ. V shed 7 bases, J shed 3 bases, and the junction held 9 bases outside the gene matches. CDR3 in amino acids: CASHSGQADTGELFF. CDR3 DNA sequence: TGCGCCAGCCACTCCGGACAGGCGGACACCGGGGAGCTGTTTTTT.

This clonotype appeared a few times. This sequence joins TRBV20-1 and TRBJ2-7, with 14 bases that match TRBD2. The V gene's germline CDR1 is DFQATT and CDR2 SNEGSKA (reference sequence). J lost 4 bases, V lost 2 bases, and 4 bases had no gene match. The CDR3 runs 15 residues. The CDR3 loop reads CSARSTSGGAYEQYF. The CDR3 DNA reads as TGCAGTGCTAGATCGACTAGCGGGGGGGCATACGAGCAGTACTTC.

This clonotype came up many times. The chain joins TRBV5-1 to TRBJ1-3; D might be TRBD1 (5 bases). The ends were cut back, 3 bases at V and 0 bases at J, with 13 bases in the middle. The V gene's germline CDR1 is SGHRS and CDR2 YFSETQ. This CDR3 comprises 16 residues. The CDR3, as DNA: TGCGCCAGCAGCTCCTACGACGGGACCTCTGGAAACACCATATATTTT. This gives the protein CASSSYDGTSGNTIYF.

This clonotype was seen ten or more times. The chain recombines TRBV27 with TRBJ2-5; TRBD1 matches at 7 bases. The V segment lost 7 bases and the J segment 0 bases; nucleotides outside the gene matches: 14. This CDR3 comprises 17 residues. CDR1 is MNHEY, CDR2 SMNVEV, per germline (reference sequence). DNA of the CDR3: TGTGCCAGCACACGGGACAGACTTACCCGGCACCAAGAGACCCAGTACTTC. It codes for CASTRDRLTRHQETQYF.

This clonotype was seen only a few times. V usage is TRBV5-1 and J usage is TRBJ1-6; no clear D. There are 16 residues in the CDR3. Germline lookup yields CDR1 SGHRS and CDR2 YFSETQ. V shed 1 base and J shed 0 bases, with 8 bases lying between them. The CDR3 sequence: CASSLSSSSYNSPLHF. CDR3 coding DNA: TGCGCCAGCAGCTTGTCGTCCAGCTCCTATAATTCACCCCTCCACTTT.

The genes are TRBV2 and TRBJ2-5; D remains unclear. This CDR3 comprises 14 residues. Germline loops: CDR1 SNHLY, CDR2 FYNNEI. V lost 6 bases and J 1 base, leaving 12 bases between the germline ends. DNA for the CDR3: TGTGCCAGCAGGAGAGATAGCAGCCAAGAGACCCAGTACTTC. It encodes CASRRDSSQETQYF. Full variable domain (outside the CDR3, taken from reference TRBV2 and TRBJ2-5): EPEVTQTPSHQVTQMGQEVILRCVPISNHLYFYWYRQILGQKVEFLVSFYNNEISEKSEIFDDQFSVERPDGSNFTLKIRSTKLEDSAMYFCASRRDSSQETQYFGPGTRLLVL.

This clonotype was counted at least ten times. The chain uses TRBV10-3 and TRBJ2-3; weak D call: TRBD1 (6 bases). Looked up from germline, CDR1 is ENHRY and CDR2 is SYGVKD. CDR3 size: 13 residues. V was shortened by 8 bases and J by 5 bases, with 14 bases between the two germline ends. The CDR3 protein is CAIGTKVRDTQYF. The DNA of the CDR3 is TGTGCCATCGGGACAAAAGTTCGAGATACGCAGTATTTT.

The CDR3 coding sequence is TGTGCCAGCAGCTCCGGGACAGACAATGAAAAACTGTTTTTT. Protein: CASSSGTDNEKLFF. This chain uses TRBV7-9 with TRBJ1-4; 7 nucleotides agree with TRBD1. The CDR3 consists of 14 residues. J gave up 5 bases and V 4 bases, and 4 bases lay outside the gene matches. Looked up from germline, CDR1 is SEHNR and CDR2 is FQNEAQ (reference sequence).

This clonotype was counted between two and nine times. This chain links TRBV9 with TRBJ2-3; 9 bases are a match to TRBD2. The CDR3 is made up of 16 amino acids. With V trimmed by 4 bases and J by 5 bases, 11 bases remained unmatched. Germline V lookup: CDR1 SGDLS, CDR2 YYNGEE. In nucleotides, the CDR3 is TGTGCCAGCAGCTCAGGGCGGGGGGGCACCGTAGATACGCAGTATTTT. Its translation: CASSSGRGGTVDTQYF.

In this sample, this clonotype turned up many times. J is TRBJ2-3 and V is TRBV11-2; D gene unclear. Germline values: CDR1 SGHAT, CDR2 FQNNGV. The germline V and J ends were trimmed by 6 bases and 0 bases, with 13 bases remaining between them. The CDR3 loop spans 15 amino acids. In nucleotides, the CDR3 is TGTGCCAGCAGAATGCTGGGCCCTAGCACAGATACGCAGTATTTT. Translated, it gives CASRMLGPSTDTQYF.

The chain joins TRBV11-2 to TRBJ2-1; 10 bases are a match to TRBD2. This CDR3 has 15 amino acids. Losses at the gene ends were 3 bases for V and 4 bases for J; bases not matched to a gene: 3. CDR1 and CDR2 from the germline V gene are SGHAT and FQNNGV. The CDR3 protein is CASSFRAGGYNEQFF. In DNA form, the CDR3 reads TGTGCCAGCAGCTTCCGAGCGGGGGGGTACAATGAGCAGTTCTTC.

V gene TRBV12-3 or TRBV12-4 combines with J gene TRBJ2-1; 11 bases align to TRBD1. V shed 6 bases and J 6 bases; nucleotides not matched to a gene: 10. The CDR3 sequence is 16 residues long. The CDR3 DNA sequence: TGTGCCAGCAGCTCCCCTACCGGGACAGGGGGCAATGAGCAGTTCTTC. It codes for CASSSPTGTGGNEQFF.

This clonotype showed up just a few times. The rearrangement links TRBV5-1 to TRBJ2-3; the D gene is possibly TRBD2 (5 bases). CDR3 size: 14 residues. Between the trimmed V and J ends, which lost 0 bases and 6 bases, there was a span of 11 bases. CDR1 SGHRS and CDR2 YFSETQ come from the germline V gene. CDR3 sequence reads: CASSLGSGEDTQYF. CDR3 nucleotides: TGCGCCAGCAGCTTGGGATCCGGGGAGGATACGCAGTATTTT.

The V and J genes are TRBV28 and TRBJ2-5; either TRBD1 or TRBD2 may supply D (7 bases each). CDR3 length: 16 residues. Trimming removed 7 bases at V and 5 bases at J, with 23 bases between. Germline values: CDR1 MDHEN, CDR2 SYDVKM. The CDR3 loop reads CASKLPRGRGGETQYF. The CDR3 DNA reads as TGTGCCAGCAAGTTGCCTCGGGGCAGGGGGGGGGAGACCCAGTACTTC. Supplemented by reference TRBV28 and TRBJ2-5, the full variable domain reads DVKVTQSSRYLVKRTGEKVFLECVQDMDHENMFWYRQDPGLGLRLIYFSYDVKMKEKGDIPEGYSVSREKKERFSLILESASTNQTSMYLCASKLPRGRGGETQYFGPGTRLLVL.

J is TRBJ1-1 and V is TRBV5-1; D gene unclear. CDR1 is SGHRS and CDR2 is YFSETQ in the germline V gene. The CDR3 has 16 residues. Trimming cost V 0 bases and J 5 bases, with 17 bases left between them. CDR3 in amino acids: CASSLAVQNTGTEAFF. The CDR3 coding sequence is TGCGCCAGCAGCTTGGCCGTTCAAAACACCGGGACTGAAGCTTTCTTT.

The table lists this clonotype with many counts. The chain couples TRBV29-1 to TRBJ1-1; D is unresolved. V dropped 5 bases and J dropped 3 bases, with 7 bases sitting between them. The germline CDR1 and CDR2 sequences are SQVTM and ANQGSEA. The CDR3 length is 11 residues. CDR3 in DNA: TGCAGCGTTCACGGGTACACTGAAGCTTTCTTT. Residues: CSVHGYTEAFF.

This clonotype was seen once. The chain combines TRBV19 with TRBJ2-5; 11 positions match TRBD2. V shed 6 bases, J shed 4 bases, and the junction held 7 bases outside the gene matches. The CDR3 runs to 15 residues. Germline loops: CDR1 LNHDA, CDR2 SQIVND (reference sequence). CDR3 region: CASSDAGTSGETQYF. CDR3 nucleotide sequence: TGTGCCAGTAGCGATGCCGGGACTAGCGGAGAGACCCAGTACTTC.

This CDR3 is CASSPTPDLSNTEAFF. In DNA, the CDR3 is TGTGCCAGCAGCCCTACCCCAGACTTGTCTAACACTGAAGCTTTCTTT. This chain connects TRBV7-6 to TRBJ1-1; D is uncertain. Trimming took off 5 bases at V and 2 bases at J, with 18 bases between the two ends. Germline CDR1 and CDR2: SGHVS and FNYEAQ. The CDR3 consists of 16 residues.

This clonotype was observed a handful of times. The rearrangement links TRBV6-2 or TRBV6-3 to TRBJ2-3; TRBD2 matches at 7 bases. J lost 0 bases, V lost 7 bases, and 13 bases had no gene match. The length of the CDR3 is 17 residues. The germline gives CDR1 MNHEY, CDR2 SVGEGT. The DNA of the CDR3 is TGTGCCAGCAACCCGGGAGGAGGACTTCGTAGCACAGATACGCAGTATTTT. Protein sequence: CASNPGGGLRSTDTQYF.

The chain has TRBV7-8 and TRBJ1-1, with a tentative D call TRBD1 (6 bases). Between the trimmed V and J ends, which lost 5 bases and 5 bases, there was a span of 21 bases. This CDR3 comprises 16 residues. Germline assignment: CDR1 SGHVS and CDR2 FQNEAQ. Here the CDR3 reads CASSLYDLVRGTEAFF. The CDR3 DNA is TGTGCCAGCAGCCTATATGATCTTGTCAGGGGAACTGAAGCTTTCTTT.